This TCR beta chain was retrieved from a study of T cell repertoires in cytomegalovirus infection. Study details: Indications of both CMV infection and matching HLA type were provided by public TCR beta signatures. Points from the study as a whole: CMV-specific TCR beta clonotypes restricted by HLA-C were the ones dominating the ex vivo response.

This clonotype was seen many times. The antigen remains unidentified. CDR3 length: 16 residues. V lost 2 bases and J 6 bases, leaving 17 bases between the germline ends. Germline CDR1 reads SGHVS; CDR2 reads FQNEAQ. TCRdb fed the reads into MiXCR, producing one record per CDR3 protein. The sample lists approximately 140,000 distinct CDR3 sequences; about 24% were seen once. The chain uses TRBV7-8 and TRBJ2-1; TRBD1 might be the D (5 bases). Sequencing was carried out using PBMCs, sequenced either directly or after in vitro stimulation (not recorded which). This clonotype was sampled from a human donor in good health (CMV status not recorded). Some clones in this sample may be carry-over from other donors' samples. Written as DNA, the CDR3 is TGTGCCAGCAGCTTAATTGGGCAGGGAAATCGCAATGAGCAGTTCTTC. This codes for CASSLIGQGNRNEQFF. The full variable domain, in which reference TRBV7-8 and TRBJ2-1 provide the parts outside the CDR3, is GAGVSQSPRYKVAKRGQDVALRCDPISGHVSLFWYQQALGQGPEFLTYFQNEAQLDKSGLPSDRFFAERPEGSVSTLKIQRTQQEDSAVYLCASSLIGQGNRNEQFFGPGTRLTVL.